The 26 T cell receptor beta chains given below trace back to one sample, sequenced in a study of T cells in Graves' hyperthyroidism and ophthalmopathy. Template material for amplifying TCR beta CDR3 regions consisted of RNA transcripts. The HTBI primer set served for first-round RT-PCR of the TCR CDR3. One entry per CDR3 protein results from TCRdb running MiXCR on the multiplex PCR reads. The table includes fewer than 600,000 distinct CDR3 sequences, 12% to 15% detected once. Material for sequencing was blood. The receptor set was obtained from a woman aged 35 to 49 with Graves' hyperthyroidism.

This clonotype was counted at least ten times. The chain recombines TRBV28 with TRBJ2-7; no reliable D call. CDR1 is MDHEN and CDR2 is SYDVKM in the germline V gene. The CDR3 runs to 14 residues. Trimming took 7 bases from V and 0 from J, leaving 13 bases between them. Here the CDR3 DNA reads TGTGCCAGCAATTCCAGGCCCCTCTCCTACGAGCAGTACTTC. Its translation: CASNSRPLSYEQYF.

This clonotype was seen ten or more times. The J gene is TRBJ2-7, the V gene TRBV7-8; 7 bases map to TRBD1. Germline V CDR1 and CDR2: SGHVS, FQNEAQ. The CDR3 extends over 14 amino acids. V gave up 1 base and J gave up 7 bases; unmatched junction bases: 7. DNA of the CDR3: TGTGCCAGCAGCTTAGTAGAGGGGGCTGGGGAGCAGTACTTC. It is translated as CASSLVEGAGEQYF.

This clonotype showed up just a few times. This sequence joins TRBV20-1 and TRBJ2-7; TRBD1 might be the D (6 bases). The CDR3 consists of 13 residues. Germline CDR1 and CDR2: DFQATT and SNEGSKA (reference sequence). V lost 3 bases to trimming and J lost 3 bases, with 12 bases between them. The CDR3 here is CSASWDTDYEQYF. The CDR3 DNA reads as TGCAGTGCTAGCTGGGACACCGACTACGAGCAGTACTTC.

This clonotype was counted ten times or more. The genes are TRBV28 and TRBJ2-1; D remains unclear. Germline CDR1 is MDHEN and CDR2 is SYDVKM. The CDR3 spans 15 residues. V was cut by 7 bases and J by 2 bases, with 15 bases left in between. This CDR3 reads CASTSRAEPYNEQFF. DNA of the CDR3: TGTGCCAGCACTTCCCGCGCCGAGCCCTACAATGAGCAGTTCTTC.

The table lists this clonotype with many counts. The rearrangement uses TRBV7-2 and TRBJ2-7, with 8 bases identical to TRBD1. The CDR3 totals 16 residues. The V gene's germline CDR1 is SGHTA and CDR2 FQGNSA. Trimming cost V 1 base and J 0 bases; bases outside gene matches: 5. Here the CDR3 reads CASSLVGQGASYEQYF. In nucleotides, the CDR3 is TGTGCCAGCAGCTTAGTAGGGCAGGGGGCCTCCTACGAGCAGTACTTC.

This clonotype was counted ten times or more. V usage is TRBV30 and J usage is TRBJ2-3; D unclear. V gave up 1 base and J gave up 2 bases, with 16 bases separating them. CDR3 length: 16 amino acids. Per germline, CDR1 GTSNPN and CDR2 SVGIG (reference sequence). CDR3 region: CAWSADDIWTTDTQYF. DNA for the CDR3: TGTGCCTGGAGTGCCGACGATATTTGGACCACAGATACGCAGTATTTT.

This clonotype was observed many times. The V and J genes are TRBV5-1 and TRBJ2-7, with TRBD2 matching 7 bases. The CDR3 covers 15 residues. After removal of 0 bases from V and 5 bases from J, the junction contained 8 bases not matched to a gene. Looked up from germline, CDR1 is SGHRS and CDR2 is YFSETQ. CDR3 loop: CASSLAGGTEDEQYF. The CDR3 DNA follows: TGCGCCAGCAGCTTGGCGGGGGGAACAGAAGACGAGCAGTACTTC.

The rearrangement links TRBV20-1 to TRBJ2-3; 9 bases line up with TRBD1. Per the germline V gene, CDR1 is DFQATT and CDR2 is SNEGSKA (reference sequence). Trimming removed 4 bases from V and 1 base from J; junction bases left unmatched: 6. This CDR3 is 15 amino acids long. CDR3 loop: CSAITGDRGTDTQYF. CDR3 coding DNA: TGCAGTGCTATAACGGGGGACAGGGGCACAGATACGCAGTATTTT.

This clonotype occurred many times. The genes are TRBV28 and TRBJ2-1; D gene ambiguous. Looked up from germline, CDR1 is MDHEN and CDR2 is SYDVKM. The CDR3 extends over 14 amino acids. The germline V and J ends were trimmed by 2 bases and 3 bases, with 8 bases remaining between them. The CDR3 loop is CASSLTRLYNEQFF. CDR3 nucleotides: TGTGCCAGCAGTTTAACCAGGCTCTACAATGAGCAGTTCTTC.

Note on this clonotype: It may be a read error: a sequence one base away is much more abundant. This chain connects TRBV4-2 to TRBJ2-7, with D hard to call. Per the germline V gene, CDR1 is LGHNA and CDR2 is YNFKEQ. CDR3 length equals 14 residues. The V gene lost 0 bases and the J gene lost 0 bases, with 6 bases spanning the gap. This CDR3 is CASSQDVTSYEQYF. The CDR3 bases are TGTGCCAGCAGCCAAGATGTAACCTCCTACGAGCAGTACTTC.

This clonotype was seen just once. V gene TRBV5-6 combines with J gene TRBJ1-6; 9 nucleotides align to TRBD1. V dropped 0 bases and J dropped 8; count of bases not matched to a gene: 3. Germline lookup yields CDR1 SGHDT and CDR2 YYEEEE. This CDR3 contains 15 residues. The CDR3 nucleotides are TGTGCCAGCAGCTTGGCCGGGACAGGGTATTCACCCCTCCACTTT. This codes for CASSLAGTGYSPLHF.

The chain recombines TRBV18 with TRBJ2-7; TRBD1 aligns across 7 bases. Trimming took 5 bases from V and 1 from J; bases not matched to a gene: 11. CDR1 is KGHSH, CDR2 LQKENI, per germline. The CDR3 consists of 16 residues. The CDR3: CASSISVQGSSYEQYF. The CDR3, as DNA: TGTGCCAGCTCAATAAGTGTACAGGGGAGTTCCTACGAGCAGTACTTC.

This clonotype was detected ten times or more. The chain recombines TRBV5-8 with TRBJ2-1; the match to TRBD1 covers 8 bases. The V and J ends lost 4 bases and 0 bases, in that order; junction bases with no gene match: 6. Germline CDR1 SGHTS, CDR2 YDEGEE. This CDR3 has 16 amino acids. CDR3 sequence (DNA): TGTGCCAGCAGCGACAGGGGATCTAGCTCCTACAATGAGCAGTTCTTC. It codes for CASSDRGSSSYNEQFF.

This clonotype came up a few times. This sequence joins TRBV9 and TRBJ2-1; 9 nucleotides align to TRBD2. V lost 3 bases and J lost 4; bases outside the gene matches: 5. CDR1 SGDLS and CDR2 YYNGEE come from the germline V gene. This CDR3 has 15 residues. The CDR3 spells CASSGTSGPYNEQFF. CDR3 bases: TGTGCCAGCAGCGGAACTAGCGGGCCATACAATGAGCAGTTCTTC.

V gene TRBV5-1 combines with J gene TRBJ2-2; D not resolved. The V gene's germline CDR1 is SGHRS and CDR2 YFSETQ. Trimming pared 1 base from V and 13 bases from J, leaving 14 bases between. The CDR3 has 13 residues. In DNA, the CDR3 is TGCGCCAGCAGCTTGCCCACGCCCCCGGGGCTGTTTTTT. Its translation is CASSLPTPPGLFF.

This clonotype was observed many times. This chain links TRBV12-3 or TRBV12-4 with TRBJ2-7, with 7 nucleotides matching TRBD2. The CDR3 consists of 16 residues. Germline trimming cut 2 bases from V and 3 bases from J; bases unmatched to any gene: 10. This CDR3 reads CASSLRSSGTVYEQYF. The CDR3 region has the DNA TGTGCCAGCAGTTTACGTTCGAGCGGGACGGTCTACGAGCAGTACTTC.

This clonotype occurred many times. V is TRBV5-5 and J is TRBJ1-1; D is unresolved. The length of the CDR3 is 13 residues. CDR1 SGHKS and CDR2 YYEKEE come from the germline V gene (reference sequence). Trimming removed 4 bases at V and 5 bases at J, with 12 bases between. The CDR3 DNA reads TGTGCCAGCAGCCCTCTGCCCGGGACTGAAGCTTTCTTT. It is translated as CASSPLPGTEAFF.

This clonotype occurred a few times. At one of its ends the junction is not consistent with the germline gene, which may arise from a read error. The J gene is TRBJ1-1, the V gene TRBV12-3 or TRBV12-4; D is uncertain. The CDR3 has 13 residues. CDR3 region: CASSLSMNTETFF. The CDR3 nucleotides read TGTGCCAGCAGTTTGAGTATGAACACTGAAACTTTCTTT.

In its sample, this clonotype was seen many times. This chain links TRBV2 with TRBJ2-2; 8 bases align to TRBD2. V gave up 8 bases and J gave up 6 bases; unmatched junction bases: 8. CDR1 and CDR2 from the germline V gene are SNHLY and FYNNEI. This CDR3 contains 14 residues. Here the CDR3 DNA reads TGTGCCAGCGCCACGGCGCGGGGGGCCGGGGAGCTGTTTTTT. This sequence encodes CASATARGAGELFF.

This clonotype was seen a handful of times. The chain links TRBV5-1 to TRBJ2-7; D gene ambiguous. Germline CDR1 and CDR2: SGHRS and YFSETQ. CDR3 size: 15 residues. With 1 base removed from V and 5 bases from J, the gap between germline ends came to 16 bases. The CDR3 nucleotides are TGCGCCAGCAGCTTGCCCCCCGGCGCCCGGGACGAGCAGTACTTC. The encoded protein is CASSLPPGARDEQYF.

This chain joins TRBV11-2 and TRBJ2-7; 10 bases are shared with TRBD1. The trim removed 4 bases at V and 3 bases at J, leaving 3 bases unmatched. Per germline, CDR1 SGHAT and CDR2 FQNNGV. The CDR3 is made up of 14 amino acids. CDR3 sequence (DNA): TGTGCCAGCAGCTATGGGACAGGGGTCTACGAGCAGTACTTC. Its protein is CASSYGTGVYEQYF.

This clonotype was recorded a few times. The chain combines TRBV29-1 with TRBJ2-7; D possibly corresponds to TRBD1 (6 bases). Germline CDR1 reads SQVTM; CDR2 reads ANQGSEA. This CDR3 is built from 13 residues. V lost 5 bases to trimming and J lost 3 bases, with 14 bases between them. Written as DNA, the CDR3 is TGCAGCGTTCTCACCGGGACATTCTACGAGCAGTACTTC. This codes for CSVLTGTFYEQYF.

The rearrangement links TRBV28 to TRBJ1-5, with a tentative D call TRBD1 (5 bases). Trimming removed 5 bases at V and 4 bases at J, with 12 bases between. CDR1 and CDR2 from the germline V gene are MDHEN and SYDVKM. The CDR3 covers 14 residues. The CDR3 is CASSPMTENQPQHF. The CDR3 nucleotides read TGTGCCAGCAGTCCTATGACAGAAAATCAGCCCCAGCATTTT.

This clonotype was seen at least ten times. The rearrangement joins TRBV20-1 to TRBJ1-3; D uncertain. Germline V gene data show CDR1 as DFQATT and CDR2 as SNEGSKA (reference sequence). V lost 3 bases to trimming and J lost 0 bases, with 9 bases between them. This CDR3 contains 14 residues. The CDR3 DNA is TGCAGTGCTAGGACCTCAACCTCTGGAAACACCATATATTTT. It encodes CSARTSTSGNTIYF.

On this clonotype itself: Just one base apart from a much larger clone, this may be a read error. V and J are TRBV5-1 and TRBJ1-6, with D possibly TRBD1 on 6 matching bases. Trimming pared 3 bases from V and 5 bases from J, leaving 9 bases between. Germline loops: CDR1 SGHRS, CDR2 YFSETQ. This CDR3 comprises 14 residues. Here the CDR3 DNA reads TGCGCCAGCAGCTCCTGGACAGATAATTCACCCCTCCACTTT. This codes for CASSSWTDNSPLHF.

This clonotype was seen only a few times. The CDR3 coding sequence is TGCAGTGCTAGAAGGGGGGGGCCGCAGGGTTTCTACGAGCAGTACTTC. Protein sequence: CSARRGGPQGFYEQYF. The chain uses TRBV20-1 and TRBJ2-7, with D possibly matching TRBD2 (7 bases). V was cut by 2 bases and J by 3 bases, with 20 bases left in between. Germline values: CDR1 DFQATT, CDR2 SNEGSKA (reference sequence). This CDR3 comprises 16 residues.